The text below deals with one T cell receptor (beta chain). Its antigen is unidentified. Other DNA sequences in the sample encode the same CDR3. There are 13 residues in the CDR3. The J segment lost 4 bases and the V segment lost 6 bases, leaving 3 bases of the junction unmatched. Germline CDR1 reads LNHDA; CDR2 reads SQIVND (reference sequence). Here immunoSEQ multiplex PCR was the method, and the copy in TCRdb shows in-frame clones only, minus some. The sample carries some 2.3 million clones, 80% to 95% recorded once. This entry is derived from a study of shared clonotypes between healthy human individuals. Study-level results: Investigators collected only blood, and repertoires in tissues likely differ.

This clonotype was obtained from a man between 18 and 35 years old in good health. Some clones in this sample may be carry-over from other donors' samples. Sequenced input: naive CD4+ T cells from PBMCs. Subset described: CD45RA+ positively selected. V usage is TRBV19 and J usage is TRBJ1-5, with 7 bases aligning to TRBD1. The CDR3 loop reads CASSRQGNQPQHF. In DNA form, the CDR3 reads TGTGCCAGTAGCAGACAGGGAAATCAGCCCCAGCATTTT. The whole variable domain, remainder taken from reference TRBV19 and TRBJ1-5, is DGGITQSPKYLFRKEGQNVTLSCEQNLNHDAMYWYRQDPGQGLRLIYYSQIVNDFQKGDIAEGYSVSREKKESFPLTVTSAQKNPTAFYLCASSRQGNQPQHFGDGTRLSIL.